There are many counts of the clone carrying this TCR beta chain. Its antigen is not known. This sample stems from a study of CD8 T cells in ankylosing spondylitis. Overall study results and limits: Previously reported in reactive arthritis synovial fluid and blood were some of the motif variants. Within matched ankylosing spondylitis synovial fluid, disease-linked clones were reportedly significantly enriched. A TCR beta motif of several highly homologous variants seemed to mark ankylosing spondylitis blood.

The germline V gene encodes CDR1 MDHEN and CDR2 SYDVKM. The CDR3 loop spans 14 amino acids. V trimming: 6 bases; J trimming: 1 base; junction bases outside the gene matches: 1. TCRdb passed the 5' RACE reads through MiXCR, listing each CDR3 protein once. Of roughly 150,000 distinct CDR3 sequences listed, around a third are singletons. The sequencing sample was made of synovial fluid, either unsorted or a sorted T cell fraction (not recorded which). The chain has TRBV28 and TRBJ1-5; 9 bases are shared with TRBD1. This TCR was sampled from a male donor with ankylosing spondylitis. The CDR3 reads CASRTGGSNQPQHF. CDR3 in DNA: TGTGCCAGCAGGACAGGGGGAAGCAATCAGCCCCAGCATTTT.